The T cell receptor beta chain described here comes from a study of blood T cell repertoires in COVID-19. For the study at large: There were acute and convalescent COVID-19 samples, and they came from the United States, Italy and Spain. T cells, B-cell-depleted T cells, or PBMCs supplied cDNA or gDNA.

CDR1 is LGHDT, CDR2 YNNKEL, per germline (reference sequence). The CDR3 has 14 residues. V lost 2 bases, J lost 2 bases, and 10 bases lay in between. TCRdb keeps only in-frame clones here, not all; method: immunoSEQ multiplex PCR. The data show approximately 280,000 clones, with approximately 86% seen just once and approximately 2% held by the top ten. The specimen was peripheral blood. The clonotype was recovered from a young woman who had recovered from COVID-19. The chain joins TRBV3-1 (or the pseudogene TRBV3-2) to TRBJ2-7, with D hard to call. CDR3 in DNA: TGTGCCAGCAGCCAACAGTTTCCCCCCTACGAGCAGTACTTC. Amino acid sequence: CASSQQFPPYEQYF.